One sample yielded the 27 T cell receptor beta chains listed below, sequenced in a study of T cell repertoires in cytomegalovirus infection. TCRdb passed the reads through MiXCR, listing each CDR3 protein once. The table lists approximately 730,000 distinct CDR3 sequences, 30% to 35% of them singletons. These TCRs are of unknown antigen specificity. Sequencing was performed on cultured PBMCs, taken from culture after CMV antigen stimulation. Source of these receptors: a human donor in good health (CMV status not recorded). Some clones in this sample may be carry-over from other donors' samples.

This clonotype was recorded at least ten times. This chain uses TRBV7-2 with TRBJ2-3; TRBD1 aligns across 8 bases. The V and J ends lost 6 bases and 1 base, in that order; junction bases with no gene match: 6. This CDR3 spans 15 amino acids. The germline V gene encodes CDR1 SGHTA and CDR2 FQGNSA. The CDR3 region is CASRERGQGTDTQYF. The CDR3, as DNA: TGTGCCAGCAGAGAGAGGGGACAGGGCACAGATACGCAGTATTTT.

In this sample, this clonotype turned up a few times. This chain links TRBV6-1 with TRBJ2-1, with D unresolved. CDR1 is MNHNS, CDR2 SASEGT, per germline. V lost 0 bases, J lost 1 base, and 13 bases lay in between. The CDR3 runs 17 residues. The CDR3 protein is CASSEALYSRSYNEQFF. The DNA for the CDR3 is TGTGCCAGCAGTGAAGCGCTTTACAGCAGGTCCTACAATGAGCAGTTCTTC.

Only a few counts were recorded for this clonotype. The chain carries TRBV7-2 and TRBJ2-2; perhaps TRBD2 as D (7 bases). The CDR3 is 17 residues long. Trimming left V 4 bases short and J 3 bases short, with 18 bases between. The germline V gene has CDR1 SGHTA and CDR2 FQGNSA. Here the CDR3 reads CASSSKRWGGYTGELFF. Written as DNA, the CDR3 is TGTGCCAGCAGCTCTAAACGGTGGGGGGGCTACACCGGGGAGCTGTTTTTT. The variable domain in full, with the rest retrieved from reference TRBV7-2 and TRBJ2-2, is GAGVSQSPSNKVTEKGKDVELRCDPISGHTALYWYRQSLGQGLEFLIYFQGNSAPDKSGLPSDRFSAERTGGSVSTLTIQRTQQEDSAVYLCASSSKRWGGYTGELFFGEGSRLTVL.

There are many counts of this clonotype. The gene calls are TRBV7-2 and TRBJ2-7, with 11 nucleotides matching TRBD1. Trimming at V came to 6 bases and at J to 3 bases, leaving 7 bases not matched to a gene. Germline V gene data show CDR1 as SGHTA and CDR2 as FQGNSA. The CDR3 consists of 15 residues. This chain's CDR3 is CASRQTGTGGYEQYF. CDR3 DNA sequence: TGTGCCAGCAGACAAACCGGGACAGGGGGCTACGAGCAGTACTTC.

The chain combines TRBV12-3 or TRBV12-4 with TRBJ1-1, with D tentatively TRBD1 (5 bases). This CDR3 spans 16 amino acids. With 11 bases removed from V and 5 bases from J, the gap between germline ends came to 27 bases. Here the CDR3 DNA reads TGTGCCTCAGGAGGGGAACACAAACCCCCGGGGACTGAAGCTTTCTTT. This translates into CASGGEHKPPGTEAFF.

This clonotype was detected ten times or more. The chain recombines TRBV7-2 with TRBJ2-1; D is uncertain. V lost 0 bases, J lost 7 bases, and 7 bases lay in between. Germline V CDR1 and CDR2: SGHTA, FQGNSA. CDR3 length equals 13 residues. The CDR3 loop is CASSLAPQNEQFF. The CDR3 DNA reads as TGTGCCAGCAGCTTAGCGCCTCAGAATGAGCAGTTCTTC.

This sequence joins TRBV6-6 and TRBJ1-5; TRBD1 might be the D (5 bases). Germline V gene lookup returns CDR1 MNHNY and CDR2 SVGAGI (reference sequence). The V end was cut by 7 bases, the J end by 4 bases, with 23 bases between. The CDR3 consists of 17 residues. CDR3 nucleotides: TGTGCCAGCAATTTCGATTGGGGGACCCCAGATAATCAGCCCCAGCATTTT. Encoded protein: CASNFDWGTPDNQPQHF.

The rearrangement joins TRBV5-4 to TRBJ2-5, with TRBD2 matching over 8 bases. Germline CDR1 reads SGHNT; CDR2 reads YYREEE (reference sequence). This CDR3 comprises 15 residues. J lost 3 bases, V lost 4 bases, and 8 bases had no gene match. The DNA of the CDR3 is TGTGCCAGCAGCCAGGGGACTAGACGGGAAGAGACCCAGTACTTC. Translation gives CASSQGTRREETQYF.

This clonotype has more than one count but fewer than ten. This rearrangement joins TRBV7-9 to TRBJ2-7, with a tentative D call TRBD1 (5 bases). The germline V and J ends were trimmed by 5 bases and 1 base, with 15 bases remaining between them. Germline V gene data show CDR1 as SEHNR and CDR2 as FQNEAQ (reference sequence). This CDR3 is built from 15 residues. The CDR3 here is CASSRRGPQSYEQYF. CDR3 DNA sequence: TGTGCCAGCAGCAGAAGGGGTCCGCAGTCCTACGAGCAGTACTTC.

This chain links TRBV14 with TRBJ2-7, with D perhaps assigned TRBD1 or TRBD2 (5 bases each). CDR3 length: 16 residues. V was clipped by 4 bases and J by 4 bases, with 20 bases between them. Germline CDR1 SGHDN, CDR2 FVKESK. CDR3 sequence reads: CASSRARGPRVYEQYF. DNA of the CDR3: TGTGCCAGCAGCCGAGCGAGGGGCCCGCGAGTTTACGAGCAGTACTTC.

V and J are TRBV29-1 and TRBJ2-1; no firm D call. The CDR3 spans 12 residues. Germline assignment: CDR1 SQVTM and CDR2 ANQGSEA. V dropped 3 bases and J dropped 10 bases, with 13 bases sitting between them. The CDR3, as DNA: TGCAGCGTTGAGGGTGAGGCGATGGAGCAGTTCTTC. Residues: CSVEGEAMEQFF.

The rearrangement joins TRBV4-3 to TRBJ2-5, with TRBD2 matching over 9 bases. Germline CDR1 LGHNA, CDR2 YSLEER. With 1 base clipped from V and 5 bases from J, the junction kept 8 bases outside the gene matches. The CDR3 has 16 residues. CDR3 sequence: CASSQAPSGDGETQYF. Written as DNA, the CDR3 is TGCGCCAGCAGCCAAGCCCCTAGCGGGGACGGGGAGACCCAGTACTTC.

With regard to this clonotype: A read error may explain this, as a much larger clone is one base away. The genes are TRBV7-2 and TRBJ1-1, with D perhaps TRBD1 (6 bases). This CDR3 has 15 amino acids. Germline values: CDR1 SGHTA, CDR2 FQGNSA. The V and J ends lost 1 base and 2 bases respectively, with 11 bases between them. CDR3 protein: CASSLDRGTNTEAFF. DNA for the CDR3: TGTGCCAGCAGCTTAGATAGGGGGACAAACACTGAAGCTTTCTTT.

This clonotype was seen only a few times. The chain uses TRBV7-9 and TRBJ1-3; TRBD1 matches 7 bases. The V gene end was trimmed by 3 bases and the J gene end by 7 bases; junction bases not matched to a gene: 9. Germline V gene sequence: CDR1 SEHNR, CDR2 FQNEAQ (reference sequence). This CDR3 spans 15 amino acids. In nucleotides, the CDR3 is TGTGCCAGCAGCTTGGGGGACGGGGACAGTAACACCATATATTTT. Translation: CASSLGDGDSNTIYF.

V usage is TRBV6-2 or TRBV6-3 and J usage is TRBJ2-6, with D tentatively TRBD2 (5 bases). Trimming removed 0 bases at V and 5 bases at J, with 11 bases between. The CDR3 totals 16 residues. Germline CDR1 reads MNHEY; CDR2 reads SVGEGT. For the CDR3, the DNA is TGTGCCAGCAGTTACTCGAGTTCGGGAAGGGCCAACGTCCTGACTTTC. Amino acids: CASSYSSSGRANVLTF.

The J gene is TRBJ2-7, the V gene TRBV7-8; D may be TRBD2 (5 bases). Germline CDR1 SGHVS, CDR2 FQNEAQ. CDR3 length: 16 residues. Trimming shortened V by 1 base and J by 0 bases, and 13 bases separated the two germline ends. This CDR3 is CASSLGTDGGSYEQYF. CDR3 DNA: TGTGCCAGCAGCTTAGGGACGGACGGAGGCTCCTACGAGCAGTACTTC.

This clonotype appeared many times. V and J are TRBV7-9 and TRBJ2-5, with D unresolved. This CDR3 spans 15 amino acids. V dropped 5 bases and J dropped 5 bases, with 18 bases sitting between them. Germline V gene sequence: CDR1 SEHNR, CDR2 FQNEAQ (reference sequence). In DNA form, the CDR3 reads TGTGCCAGCAGCCCAGCGAGAGGTTGGTTGGAGACCCAGTACTTC. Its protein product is CASSPARGWLETQYF.

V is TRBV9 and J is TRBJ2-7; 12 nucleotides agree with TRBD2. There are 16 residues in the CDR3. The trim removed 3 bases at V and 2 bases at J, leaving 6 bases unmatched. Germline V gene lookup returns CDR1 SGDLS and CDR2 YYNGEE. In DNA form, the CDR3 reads TGTGCCAGCAGCGCCCGGGGACTAGCGGGCCCCTACGAGCAGTACTTC. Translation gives CASSARGLAGPYEQYF.

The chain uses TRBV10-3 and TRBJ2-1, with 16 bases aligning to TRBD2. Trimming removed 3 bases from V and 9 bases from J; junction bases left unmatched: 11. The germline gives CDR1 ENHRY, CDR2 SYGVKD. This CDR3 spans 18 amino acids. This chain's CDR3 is CAISDSGTSGRARSEQFF. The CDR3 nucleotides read TGTGCCATCAGTGACTCCGGGACTAGCGGGAGGGCCCGGAGTGAGCAGTTCTTC.

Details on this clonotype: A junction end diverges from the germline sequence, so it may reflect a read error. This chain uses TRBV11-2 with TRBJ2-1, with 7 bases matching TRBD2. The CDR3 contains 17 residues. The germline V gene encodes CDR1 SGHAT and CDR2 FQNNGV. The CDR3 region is CPSSIIEGKLADNEQFF. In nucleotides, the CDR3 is TGTCCCAGCAGCATCATAGAGGGCAAGCTAGCGGACAATGAGCAGTTCTTC.

CDR3 protein: CASSFGTKVDGYTF. CDR3 in DNA: TGTGCCAGCAGTTTCGGGACAAAGGTCGATGGCTACACCTTC. The J gene is TRBJ1-2, the V gene TRBV6-5, with TRBD1 as a possible D gene (6 bases). CDR1 MNHEY and CDR2 SVGAGI come from the germline V gene. V was trimmed by 4 bases and J by 6 bases, leaving 15 bases between them. The CDR3 consists of 14 residues.

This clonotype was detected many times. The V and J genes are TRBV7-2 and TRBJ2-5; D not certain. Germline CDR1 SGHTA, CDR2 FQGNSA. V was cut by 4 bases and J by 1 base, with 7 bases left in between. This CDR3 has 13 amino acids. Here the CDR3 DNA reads TGTGCCAGCAGCTGGGTGGGCCAAGAGACCCAGTACTTC. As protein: CASSWVGQETQYF.

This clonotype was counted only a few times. The CDR3 DNA follows: TGTGCCAGCAGCTTCGACAGGAACCCCTCCTACGAGCAGTACTTC. Amino acids: CASSFDRNPSYEQYF. The chain combines TRBV7-2 with TRBJ2-7; D is possibly TRBD1 (6 bases). The CDR3 is made up of 15 amino acids. Trimming cost V 3 bases and J 0 bases, with 12 bases left between them. CDR1 and CDR2 (germline): SGHTA, FQGNSA.

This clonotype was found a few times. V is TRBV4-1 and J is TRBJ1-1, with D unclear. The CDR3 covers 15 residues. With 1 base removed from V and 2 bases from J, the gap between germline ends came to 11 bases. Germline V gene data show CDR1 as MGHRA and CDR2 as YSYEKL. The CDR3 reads CASSQGEDSNTEAFF. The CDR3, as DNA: TGCGCCAGCAGCCAAGGGGAGGATTCAAACACTGAAGCTTTCTTT.

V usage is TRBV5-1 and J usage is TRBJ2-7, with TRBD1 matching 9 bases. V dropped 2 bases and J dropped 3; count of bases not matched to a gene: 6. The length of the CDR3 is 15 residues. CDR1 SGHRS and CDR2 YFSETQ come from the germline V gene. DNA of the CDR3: TGCGCCAGCAGCTTTGTTATGGGACAGGGCTACGAGCAGTACTTC. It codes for CASSFVMGQGYEQYF.

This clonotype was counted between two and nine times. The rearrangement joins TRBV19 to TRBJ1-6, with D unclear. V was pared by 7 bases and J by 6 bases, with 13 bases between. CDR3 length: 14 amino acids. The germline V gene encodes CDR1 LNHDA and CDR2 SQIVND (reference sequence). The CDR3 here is CASKPDGVNSPLHF. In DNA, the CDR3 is TGTGCCAGTAAACCAGACGGGGTTAATTCACCCCTCCACTTT.

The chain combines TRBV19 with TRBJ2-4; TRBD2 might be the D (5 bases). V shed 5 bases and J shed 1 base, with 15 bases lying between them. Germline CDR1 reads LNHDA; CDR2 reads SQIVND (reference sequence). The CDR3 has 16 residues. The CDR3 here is CASSGGRTGAKNIQYF. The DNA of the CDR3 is TGTGCCAGTAGTGGAGGACGAACTGGGGCCAAAAACATTCAGTACTTC.